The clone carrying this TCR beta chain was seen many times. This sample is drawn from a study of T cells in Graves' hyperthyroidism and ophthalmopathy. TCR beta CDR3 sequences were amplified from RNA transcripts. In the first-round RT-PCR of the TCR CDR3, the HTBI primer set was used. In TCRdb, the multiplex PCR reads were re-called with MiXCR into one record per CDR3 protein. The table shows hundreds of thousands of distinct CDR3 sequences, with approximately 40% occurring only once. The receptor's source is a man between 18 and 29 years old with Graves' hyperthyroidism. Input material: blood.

Here the CDR3 reads CASTPDRASVYGYTF. Here the CDR3 DNA reads TGTGCCAGCACCCCCGACAGGGCTAGCGTCTATGGCTACACCTTC. The rearrangement joins TRBV2 to TRBJ1-2; TRBD1 matches 7 bases. Germline lookup yields CDR1 SNHLY and CDR2 FYNNEI. This CDR3 comprises 15 residues. Trimming took 7 bases from V and 4 from J; bases not matched to a gene: 12.